This TCR beta chain is from a study of T cell responses to AZD1222 COVID-19 vaccine. The method was immunoSEQ multiplex PCR; TCRdb's version includes in-frame clones alone and lacks a portion of them. The profile shows approximately 130,000 clones, 65% to 90% of them singletons. V trimming: 5 bases; J trimming: 4 bases; junction bases outside the gene matches: 5. Germline V gives CDR1 MNHEY, CDR2 SVGAGI. The CDR3 contains 14 residues. The sequencing used peripheral blood, collected 28 days after the second dose of the MenACWY control vaccine. This receptor was identified in an adult who received the MenACWY meningococcal vaccine as a control. The chain employs TRBV6-5 and TRBJ1-1, with TRBD1 matching 9 bases. CDR3 nucleotides: TGTGCCAGCAGTCATCCGGGACAGGGCACTGAAGCTTTCTTT. Translated: CASSHPGQGTEAFF.